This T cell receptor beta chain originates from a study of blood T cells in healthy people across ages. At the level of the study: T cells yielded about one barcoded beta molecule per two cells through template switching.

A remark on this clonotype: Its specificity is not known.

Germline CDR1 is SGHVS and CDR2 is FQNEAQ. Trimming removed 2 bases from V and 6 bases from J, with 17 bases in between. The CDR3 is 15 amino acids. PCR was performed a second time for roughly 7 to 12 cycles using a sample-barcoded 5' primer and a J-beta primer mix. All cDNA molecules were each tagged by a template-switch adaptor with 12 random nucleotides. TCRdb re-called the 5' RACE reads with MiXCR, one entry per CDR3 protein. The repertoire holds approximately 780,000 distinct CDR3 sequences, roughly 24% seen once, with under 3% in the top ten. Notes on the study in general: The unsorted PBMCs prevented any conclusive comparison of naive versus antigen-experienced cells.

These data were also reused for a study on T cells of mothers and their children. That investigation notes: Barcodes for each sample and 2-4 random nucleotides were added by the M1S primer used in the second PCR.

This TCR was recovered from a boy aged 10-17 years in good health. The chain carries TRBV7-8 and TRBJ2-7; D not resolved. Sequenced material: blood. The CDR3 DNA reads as TGTGCCAGCAGCTTACCTCCCGCTAGGGCGACCGAGCAGTACTTC. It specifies CASSLPPARATEQYF.